These T cell receptor beta chains were read from a single sample in a study of T-cell reconstitution after alpha-beta-depleted transplantation in children. TCRdb called the PCR reads again in MiXCR, with one record for every CDR3 protein. The table has roughly 500,000 distinct CDR3 sequences, around a third seen once. The sequenced sample was PBMCs from the stem cell graft donor, obtained from the stem cell graft. These receptors all come from a human donor who donated a stem cell graft to a child with aplastic anemia. Both conserved end residues are part of each CDR3. The order of the fields is V gene, J gene, D gene, clone size, CDR3 protein, CDR3 DNA. D genes are given only for firm matches. Clone size is given for some rows only: seen once, a few or many times, or a class if the clone is expanded.

V: TRBV4-1
J: TRBJ1-1
D: .
size: .
CDR3: CASSQGYKGVCTEAFF
DNA: TGCGCCAGCAGCCAGGGGTACAAGGGGGTGTGCACTGAAGCTTTCTTT

V: TRBV12-3/TRBV12-4
J: TRBJ2-5
D: .
size: .
CDR3: CASSPGSGALQETQYF
DNA: TGTGCCAGCAGCCCAGGGTCTGGGGCTTTACAAGAGACCCAGTACTTC

V: TRBV6-2/TRBV6-3
J: TRBJ1-4
D: .
size: .
CDR3: CASRDRPLNEKLFF
DNA: TGTGCCAGCCGGGATCGGCCCCTGAATGAAAAACTGTTTTTT

V: TRBV12-3/TRBV12-4
J: TRBJ1-1
D: TRBD1
size: few
CDR3: CASSQTGKNTEAFF
DNA: TGTGCCAGCAGCCAGACAGGGAAGAACACTGAAGCTTTCTTT

V: TRBV20-1
J: TRBJ1-1
D: .
size: .
CDR3: CSARPVETEAFF
DNA: TGCAGTGCTAGACCCGTGGAGACTGAAGCTTTCTTT

V: TRBV12-3/TRBV12-4
J: TRBJ2-1
D: .
size: .
CDR3: CASSLAGTIQFF
DNA: TGTGCCAGCAGTTTAGCCGGGACGATCCAGTTCTTC

V: TRBV7-3
J: TRBJ2-1
D: TRBD2
size: .
CDR3: CASSDSRTSAYNEQFF
DNA: TGTGCCAGCAGCGATTCCCGGACTAGCGCCTACAATGAGCAGTTCTTC

V: TRBV27
J: TRBJ1-5
D: .
size: few
CDR3: CASRGPGPGNQPQHF
DNA: TGTGCCAGCAGGGGGCCAGGGCCCGGCAATCAGCCCCAGCATTTT

V: TRBV10-3
J: TRBJ1-1
D: .
size: few
CDR3: CAISVGGNTEAFF
DNA: TGTGCCATCAGTGTGGGGGGGAACACTGAAGCTTTCTTT

V: TRBV7-2
J: TRBJ2-1
D: .
size: .
CDR3: CASSSRQDSGEQFF
DNA: TGTGCCAGCAGCTCTCGACAGGACTCGGGCGAGCAGTTCTTC

V: TRBV20-1
J: TRBJ1-6
D: TRBD1
size: few
CDR3: CSARTGSESPLHF
DNA: TGCAGTGCGAGGACAGGGTCGGAATCACCCCTCCACTTT

V: TRBV20-1
J: TRBJ2-7
D: .
size: few
CDR3: CSARGQGKNEQYF
DNA: TGCAGTGCTAGGGGTCAGGGTAAGAACGAGCAGTACTTC

V: TRBV6-1
J: TRBJ1-3
D: .
size: .
CDR3: CASTARRFSGNTIYF
DNA: TGTGCCAGCACCGCCCGGCGGTTCTCTGGAAACACCATATATTTT

V: TRBV7-2
J: TRBJ1-2
D: TRBD1
size: few
CDR3: CASSLMTGVGYTF
DNA: TGTGCCAGCAGCCTAATGACAGGGGTTGGCTACACCTTC

V: TRBV28
J: TRBJ2-1
D: TRBD2
size: .
CDR3: CASSASGRARNEQFF
DNA: TGTGCCAGCAGTGCTAGCGGGAGGGCCCGGAATGAGCAGTTCTTC

V: TRBV5-4
J: TRBJ2-1
D: TRBD1
size: .
CDR3: CASSPDRGSWNEQFF
DNA: TGTGCCAGCAGCCCTGACAGGGGCAGTTGGAATGAGCAGTTCTTC

V: TRBV27
J: TRBJ1-1
D: .
size: .
CDR3: CASSLGGKTEAFF
DNA: TGTGCCAGCAGTTTAGGGGGGAAAACTGAAGCTTTCTTT

V: TRBV20-1
J: TRBJ1-1
D: .
size: .
CDR3: CSAREARMNTEAFF
DNA: TGCAGTGCTAGAGAAGCCAGAATGAACACTGAAGCTTTCTTT

V: TRBV18
J: TRBJ1-3
D: TRBD1
size: few
CDR3: CASSPPVWDRAASGNTIYF
DNA: TGTGCCAGCTCACCACCGGTTTGGGACAGGGCGGCGAGTGGAAACACCATATATTTT

V: TRBV5-5
J: TRBJ2-2
D: .
size: few
CDR3: CASSHRGGPGELFF
DNA: TGTGCCAGCAGCCACCGAGGGGGACCCGGGGAGCTGTTTTTT